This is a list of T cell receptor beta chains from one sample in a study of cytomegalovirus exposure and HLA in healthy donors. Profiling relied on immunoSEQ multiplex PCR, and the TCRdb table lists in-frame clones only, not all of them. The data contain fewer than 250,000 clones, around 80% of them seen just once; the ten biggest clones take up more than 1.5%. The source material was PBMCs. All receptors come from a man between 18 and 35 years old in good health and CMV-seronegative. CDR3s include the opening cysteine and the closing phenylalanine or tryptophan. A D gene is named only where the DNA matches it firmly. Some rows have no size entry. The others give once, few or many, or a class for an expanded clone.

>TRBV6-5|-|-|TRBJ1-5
CASRLNRRSNQPQHF
TGTGCCAGCAGGCTAAATAGGAGGAGCAATCAGCCCCAGCATTTT
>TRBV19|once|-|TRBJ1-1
CASSRQANTEAFF
TGTGCCAGTAGTCGACAGGCTAACACTGAAGCTTTCTTT
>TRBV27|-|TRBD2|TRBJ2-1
CASSTRRLAGASSYNEQFF
TGTGCCAGCAGTACAAGGAGGCTAGCGGGAGCAAGCTCCTACAATGAGCAGTTCTTC
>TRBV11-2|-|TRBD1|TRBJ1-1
CASSPNLYLNRGLNTEAFF
TGTGCCAGCAGCCCTAACCTTTACCTAAACAGGGGGCTGAACACTGAAGCTTTCTTT
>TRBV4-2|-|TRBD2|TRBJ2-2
CASSQDPGGSNTGELFF
TGTGCCAGCAGCCAAGATCCTGGCGGGAGTAACACCGGGGAGCTGTTTTTT
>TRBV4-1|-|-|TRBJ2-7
CASSQGQDSSYEQYF
TGCGCCAGCAGCCAGGGTCAGGACAGTAGCTACGAACAGTACTTC
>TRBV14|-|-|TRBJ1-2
CASSAAQGGYGYTF
TGTGCCAGCAGCGCGGCCCAGGGCGGCTATGGCTACACCTTC
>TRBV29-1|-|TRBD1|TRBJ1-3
CSVEDRTGPFSGNTIYF
TGCAGCGTTGAAGATCGGACAGGTCCCTTCTCTGGAAACACCATATATTTT
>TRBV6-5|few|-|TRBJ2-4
CASSYGNRVGKNIQYF
TGTGCCAGCAGTTACGGAAACAGGGTGGGCAAAAACATTCAGTACTTC
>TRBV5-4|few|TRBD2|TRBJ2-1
CASSPPLAGANNEQFF
TGTGCCAGCAGCCCCCCTCTAGCGGGAGCTAACAATGAGCAGTTCTTC
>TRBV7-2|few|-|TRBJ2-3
CASSSWAGLTDTQYF
TGTGCCAGCAGCTCCTGGGCGGGTCTGACAGATACGCAGTATTTT
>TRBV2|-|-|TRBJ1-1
CASTPDIPSTYMNTEAFF
TGTGCCAGCACCCCGGACATCCCGTCTACGTACATGAACACTGAAGCTTTCTTT
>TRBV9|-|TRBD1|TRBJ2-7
CASSPRTGYEQYF
TGTGCCAGCAGCCCTAGGACAGGTTACGAGCAGTACTTC
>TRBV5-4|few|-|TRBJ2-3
CASSSVGSSDTQYF
TGTGCCAGCAGCTCGGTCGGGTCCTCTGATACGCAGTATTTT
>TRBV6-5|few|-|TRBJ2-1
CASSDSGGDYNEQFF
TGTGCCAGCAGTGACTCGGGTGGAGATTACAATGAGCAGTTCTTC
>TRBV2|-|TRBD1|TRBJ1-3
CARTGEGNTIYF
TGTGCCAGGACAGGGGAAGGAAACACCATATATTTT
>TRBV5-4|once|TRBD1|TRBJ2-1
CASSRMGQGSYNEQFF
TGTGCCAGCAGCCGAATGGGACAGGGGTCCTACAATGAGCAGTTCTTC
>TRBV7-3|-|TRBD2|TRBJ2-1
CASSLWGNLAGDLGNEQFF
TGTGCCAGCAGCTTATGGGGAAACCTAGCGGGGGACCTGGGGAATGAGCAGTTCTTC
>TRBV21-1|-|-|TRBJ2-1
CASSTTLYNEQFF
TGTGCCAGCAGCACTACTCTGTACAATGAGCAGTTCTTC
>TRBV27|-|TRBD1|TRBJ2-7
CASSMSSGTAYEQYF
TGTGCCAGCAGTATGTCGTCCGGGACAGCTTACGAGCAGTACTTC
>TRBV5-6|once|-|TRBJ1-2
CASSFSQGNYGYTF
TGTGCCAGCAGCTTTTCCCAGGGCAACTATGGCTACACCTTC
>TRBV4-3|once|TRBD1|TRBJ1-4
CASSQDRSAGGGEKLFF
TGCGCCAGCAGCCAAGATCGATCGGCAGGGGGCGGTGAAAAACTGTTTTTT
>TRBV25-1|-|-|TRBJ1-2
CASSDPGQGYTF
TGTGCCAGCAGTGATCCGGGACAAGGCTACACCTTC
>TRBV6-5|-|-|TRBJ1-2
CASTRQGANYGYTF
TGTGCCAGCACTCGGCAGGGTGCTAACTATGGCTACACCTTC
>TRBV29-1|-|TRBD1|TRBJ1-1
CSATLRDRGNTEAFF
TGCAGCGCCACGCTGAGGGACAGGGGTAACACTGAAGCTTTCTTT
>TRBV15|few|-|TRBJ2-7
CATSRATGTSGYEQYF
TGTGCCACCAGCAGAGCTACCGGGACAAGCGGCTACGAGCAGTACTTC
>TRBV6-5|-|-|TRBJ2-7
CASSYSRRAASYEQYF
TGTGCCAGCAGTTACTCGCGCAGGGCAGCCTCCTACGAGCAGTACTTC
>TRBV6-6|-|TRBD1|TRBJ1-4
CASRDRAASGEKLFF
TGTGCCAGCAGGGACAGGGCAGCTTCGGGTGAAAAACTGTTTTTT
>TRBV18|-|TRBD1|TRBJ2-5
CASSPLGQGQETQYF
TGTGCCAGCTCACCACTAGGACAGGGGCAAGAGACCCAGTACTTC
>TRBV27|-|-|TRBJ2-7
CASSLSSPGAIFYEQYF
TGTGCCAGCAGTTTATCCTCGCCAGGGGCGATCTTCTACGAGCAGTACTTC
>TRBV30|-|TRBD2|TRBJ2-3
CAWISGVTDTQYF
TGTGCCTGGATTAGCGGGGTCACAGATACGCAGTATTTT
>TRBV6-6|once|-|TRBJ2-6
CASSDTSGANVLTF
TGTGCCAGCAGTGACACCTCTGGGGCCAACGTCCTGACTTTC
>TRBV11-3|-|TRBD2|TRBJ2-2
CASSLFVFGARGTGELFF
TGTGCCAGCAGCTTATTCGTATTTGGGGCGCGGGGGACCGGGGAGCTGTTTTTT
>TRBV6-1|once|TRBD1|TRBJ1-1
CASSVTGAHTEAFF
TGTGCCAGCAGTGTGACAGGGGCACACACTGAAGCTTTCTTT
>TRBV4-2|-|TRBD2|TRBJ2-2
CASSQDNGGSHNTGELFF
TGTGCCAGCAGCCAAGATAACGGCGGGAGTCACAACACCGGGGAGCTGTTTTTT
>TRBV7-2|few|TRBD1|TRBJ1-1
CASTRTGTTEAFF
TGTGCCAGCACCAGGACAGGGACCACTGAAGCTTTCTTT
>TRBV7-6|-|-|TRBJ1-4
CASSQEVRPNEKLFF
TGTGCCAGCAGCCAGGAGGTCAGACCTAATGAAAAACTGTTTTTT
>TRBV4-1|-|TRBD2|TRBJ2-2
CASSQDLSGGNTGELFF
TGCGCCAGCAGCCAAGATTTGAGCGGGGGGAACACCGGGGAGCTGTTTTTT